The 5 T cell receptor beta chains reported below all come from one sample, sequenced in a study of vaccination and CD4 T cells after COVID-19. Oncomine TCR Beta short-read sequencing was applied to DNA from cultured CD4+ T cells. TCRdb used MiXCR to reprocess the PCR reads, holding one entry per CDR3 protein. The sample includes 7,500 to 9,500 distinct CDR3 sequences, 21% of them seen just once. Treatment of the sample: approximately 11-day PBMC culture with coronavirus spike peptide pools or control peptides (ViraFEST assay). No antigen has been identified for these receptors. The sample consisted of CD4+ T cells from blood, cultured in vitro, taken after SARS-CoV-2 vaccination. These TCRs come from a human donor who had recovered from COVID-19.

Only a few counts were recorded for this clonotype. This rearrangement joins TRBV20-1 to TRBJ1-2; 7 bases map to TRBD1. The CDR3 loop spans 13 amino acids. Germline V lookup: CDR1 DFQATT, CDR2 SNEGSKA (reference sequence). V gave up 5 bases and J gave up 4 bases; unmatched junction bases: 7. The chain's CDR3 is CSASRGEGYGYTF. The CDR3 DNA follows: TGCAGTGCTTCCAGGGGGGAAGGCTATGGCTACACCTTC.

By proportion, this clonotype is medium-sized. The V call is TRBV7-3, the J call TRBJ2-5; 7 positions agree with TRBD2. V shed 3 bases, J shed 4 bases, and the junction held 5 bases outside the gene matches. Germline CDR1 is SGHTA and CDR2 is FQGTGA. The CDR3 totals 14 residues. This CDR3 reads CASSFGGSVETQYF. CDR3 bases: TGTGCCAGCAGCTTCGGGGGGAGCGTAGAGACCCAGTACTTC.

This clonotype was found a few times. The chain employs TRBV29-1 and TRBJ2-5, with D uncertain. Trimming removed 3 bases from V and 6 bases from J, with 14 bases in between. This CDR3 has 13 amino acids. Germline CDR1 SQVTM, CDR2 ANQGSEA. CDR3 coding DNA: TGCAGCGTTGACGGCCAGGTCAAGAAGACCCAGTACTTC. It yields the protein CSVDGQVKKTQYF. Using reference TRBV29-1 and TRBJ2-5 for the parts outside the CDR3, the full variable domain is SAVISQKPSRDICQRGTSLTIQCQVDSQVTMMFWYRQQPGQSLTLIATANQGSEATYESGFVIDKFPISRPNLTFSTLTVSNMSPEDSSIYLCSVDGQVKKTQYFGPGTRLLVL.

This clonotype has only a few counts. The rearrangement links TRBV29-1 to TRBJ2-7; D perhaps matches TRBD2 (6 bases). The CDR3 sequence is 13 residues long. CDR1 SQVTM and CDR2 ANQGSEA come from the germline V gene. V was clipped by 3 bases and J by 3 bases, with 12 bases between them. CDR3: CSVERGLGYEQYF. Here the CDR3 DNA reads TGCAGCGTTGAGAGGGGACTCGGCTACGAGCAGTACTTC.

V is TRBV5-1 and J is TRBJ2-1, with D perhaps TRBD1 (5 bases). The V end was cut by 2 bases, the J end by 0 bases, with 6 bases between. The CDR3 is 14 amino acids. Germline assignment: CDR1 SGHRS and CDR2 YFSETQ. The CDR3 DNA follows: TGCGCCAGCAGCTTCCAGGGCTCCTACAATGAGCAGTTCTTC. Translated: CASSFQGSYNEQFF.